This T cell receptor beta chain was found in a study of cytomegalovirus exposure and HLA in healthy donors. Trimming took off 5 bases at V and 7 bases at J, with 18 bases between the two ends. Germline-derived CDR1 and CDR2 are MNHEY and SMNVEV (reference sequence). The CDR3 runs to 15 residues. The PCR had 60 Vbeta and 13 Jbeta primers. Produced via immunoSEQ multiplex PCR; TCRdb's table is partial and in-frame only. The sample holds 150,000 to 200,000 clones, 75% seen once. Material: PBMCs. The chain joins TRBV27 to TRBJ2-4, with D maybe TRBD1 (6 bases). The clonotype was recovered from a woman in her forties in good health and CMV-seropositive. As DNA, the CDR3 is TGTGCCAGCAGTGGCATCCAGGACAGTTTTAACATTCAGTACTTC. Translation gives CASSGIQDSFNIQYF.